The 23 T cell receptor beta chains presented below share a single source sample, sequenced in a study of T cell changes during pregnancy in multiple sclerosis. This table comes from immunoSEQ multiplex PCR, and its TCRdb copy is limited to in-frame clones, with some not included. The repertoire holds tens of thousands of clones, with 75% to 90% as singletons. Source: peripheral blood, taken after pregnancy. These receptors were collected from a female donor in good health, enrolled as a control in a pregnancy study.

This chain links TRBV23-1 with TRBJ1-6; the D is unclear. TRBV23-1 is an ORF; its function is uncertain. Trimming removed 2 bases from V and 11 bases from J, with 7 bases in between. The CDR3 has 12 amino acids. The DNA for the CDR3 is TGCGCCAGCAGTCAAGAACGGGCACCCCTCCACTTT. Its translation is CASSQERAPLHF.

The chain uses TRBV25-1 and TRBJ1-2; TRBD1 matches 8 bases. With V trimmed by 4 bases and J by 0 bases, 4 bases remained unmatched. This CDR3 spans 15 amino acids. CDR1 and CDR2 from the germline V gene are MGHDK and SYGVNS. CDR3 sequence reads: CASSAEGQANYGYTF. As DNA, the CDR3 is TGTGCCAGCAGTGCGGAGGGACAGGCTAACTATGGCTACACCTTC.

The gene calls are TRBV7-9 and TRBJ2-5, with a possible D match to TRBD1 (5 bases). V lost 5 bases, J lost 5 bases, and 12 bases lay in between. CDR1 and CDR2 from the germline V gene are SEHNR and FQNEAQ (reference sequence). The CDR3 covers 13 residues. CDR3 protein: CASSPQGRETQYF. The CDR3 bases are TGTGCCAGCAGCCCTCAGGGTAGGGAGACCCAGTACTTC.

The chain couples TRBV27 to TRBJ1-2, with D perhaps matching TRBD1 (5 bases). The CDR3 extends over 14 amino acids. The V end was cut by 8 bases, the J end by 6 bases, with 19 bases between. Per the germline V gene, CDR1 is MNHEY and CDR2 is SMNVEV (reference sequence). This CDR3 reads CASRAQGTRDGYTF. DNA of the CDR3: TGTGCCAGCCGAGCTCAGGGTACCAGGGATGGCTACACCTTC.

This chain joins TRBV18 and TRBJ2-7; 11 nucleotides match TRBD1. The germline gives CDR1 KGHSH, CDR2 LQKENI. The CDR3 extends over 11 amino acids. V shed 6 bases and J 12 bases; nucleotides not matched to a gene: 4. Written as DNA, the CDR3 is TGTGCCAGCTCGCTCGGACAGGGGGCGTACTTC. Translating it yields CASSLGQGAYF.

Here the CDR3 reads CSAGDEAYGYTF. Written as DNA, the CDR3 is TGCAGCGCTGGTGATGAAGCATATGGCTACACCTTC. The V and J genes are TRBV29-1 and TRBJ1-2; unclear D gene. Germline V CDR1 and CDR2: SQVTM, ANQGSEA. CDR3 length equals 12 residues. V lost 7 bases to trimming and J lost 5 bases, with 14 bases between them.

On this clone: One end of the junction fails to match germline, which may point to a read error. The chain joins TRBV12-5 to TRBJ2-7; 7 bases match TRBD2. The V gene's germline CDR1 is LGHNT and CDR2 FRNRAP. CDR3 length equals 13 residues. The CDR3, as DNA: TGTGCTAGTGGTTTGGCCCCGAGGGGCGGGAGACCTTTC. Translation: CASGLAPRGGRPF.

The chain recombines TRBV7-9 with TRBJ2-1; 13 bases fit TRBD2. The V gene's germline CDR1 is SEHNR and CDR2 FQNEAQ (reference sequence). The V gene end was trimmed by 5 bases and the J gene end by 8 bases; junction bases not matched to a gene: 6. The CDR3 sequence is 15 residues long. The CDR3 DNA follows: TGTGCCAGCAGCCGCGGGACTAGCGGGGTCTATGAGCAGTTCTTC. Protein sequence: CASSRGTSGVYEQFF.

This rearrangement joins TRBV6-5 to TRBJ2-2; 8 positions agree with TRBD1. The CDR3 is made up of 15 amino acids. Per the germline V gene, CDR1 is MNHEY and CDR2 is SVGAGI. Trimming at V came to 5 bases and at J to 5 bases, leaving 7 bases not matched to a gene. In DNA, the CDR3 is TGTGCCAGCAGTAGACAGGGGACCATTACCGGGGAGCTGTTTTTT. It specifies CASSRQGTITGELFF.

Here the CDR3 reads CAWTWDRGNSRGNTIYF. As DNA, the CDR3 is TGTGCCTGGACCTGGGACAGGGGGAATTCAAGGGGAAACACCATATATTTT. The rearrangement joins TRBV30 to TRBJ1-3, with 11 nucleotides matching TRBD1. The CDR3 extends over 17 amino acids. CDR1 is GTSNPN and CDR2 is SVGIG in the germline V gene (reference sequence). Trimming cost V 4 bases and J 4 bases; bases outside gene matches: 12.

V gene TRBV7-9 combines with J gene TRBJ2-3; 9 nucleotides align to TRBD2. This CDR3 has 17 residues. With 4 bases clipped from V and 2 bases from J, the junction kept 10 bases outside the gene matches. The V gene's germline CDR1 is SEHNR and CDR2 FQNEAQ (reference sequence). The CDR3 DNA reads TGTGCCAGCAGCTGGGCCGAGGGACTAGCAGACACAGATACGCAGTATTTT. It encodes CASSWAEGLADTDTQYF.

This chain joins TRBV19 and TRBJ2-1, with TRBD1 matching 8 bases. The length of the CDR3 is 15 residues. Germline V gene data show CDR1 as LNHDA and CDR2 as SQIVND (reference sequence). Losses at the gene ends were 9 bases for V and 6 bases for J; bases not matched to a gene: 13. CDR3 sequence (DNA): TGTGCCAGCCAAACAGGGGGGCAAAAAAGCAATGAGCAGTTCTTC. As protein: CASQTGGQKSNEQFF.

This chain joins TRBV5-1 and TRBJ1-1; no firm D call. The ends were cut back, 0 bases at V and 5 bases at J, with 14 bases in the middle. Germline CDR1 reads SGHRS; CDR2 reads YFSETQ. CDR3 length equals 15 residues. The CDR3 DNA follows: TGCGCCAGCAGCTTGGATTCTATAGCTGGGACTGAAGCTTTCTTT. Translating gives CASSLDSIAGTEAFF.

The chain couples TRBV18 to TRBJ2-1; 7 nucleotides agree with TRBD2. The CDR3 contains 13 residues. V shed 3 bases and J 9 bases; nucleotides not matched to a gene: 5. CDR1 and CDR2 (germline): KGHSH, LQKENI. CDR3 sequence reads: CASSPTSSSEQFF. The CDR3, as DNA: TGTGCCAGCTCACCGACTAGCTCTAGTGAGCAGTTCTTC. The full variable domain, completed using reference TRBV18 and TRBJ2-1, is NAGVMQNPRHLVRRRGQEARLRCSPMKGHSHVYWYRQLPEEGLKFMVYLQKENIIDESGMPKERFSAEFPKEGPSILRIQQVVRGDSAAYFCASSPTSSSEQFFGPGTRLTVL.

The rearrangement uses TRBV19 and TRBJ1-1, with unresolved D. The CDR3 has 13 amino acids. Trimming stripped 5 bases from V and 1 base from J, with 8 bases between. Germline V CDR1 and CDR2: LNHDA, SQIVND (reference sequence). The CDR3 DNA reads as TGTGCCAGTAGTGAGGCAGCGAACACTGAAGCTTTCTTT. Amino acids: CASSEAANTEAFF.

The chain uses TRBV7-9 and TRBJ2-3; 12 bases match TRBD2. Losses at the gene ends were 8 bases for V and 0 bases for J; bases not matched to a gene: 6. Per germline, CDR1 SEHNR and CDR2 FQNEAQ (reference sequence). The CDR3 is 16 amino acids. CDR3 sequence reads: CASGGLAGTSTDTQYF. The CDR3, as DNA: TGTGCCAGCGGCGGACTAGCGGGGACTAGCACAGATACGCAGTATTTT. The variable domain in full, completed from reference TRBV7-9 and TRBJ2-3, reads DTGVSQNPRHKITKRGQNVTFRCDPISEHNRLYWYRQTLGQGPEFLTYFQNEAQLEKSRLLSDRFSAERPKGSFSTLEIQRTEQGDSAMYLCASGGLAGTSTDTQYFGPGTRLTVL.

The chain recombines TRBV11-1 with TRBJ2-1, with 9 bases identical to TRBD2. Germline V lookup: CDR1 SGHAT, CDR2 FQDESV (reference sequence). The CDR3 sequence is 14 residues long. V gave up 6 bases and J gave up 9 bases; unmatched junction bases: 9. The chain's CDR3 is CASRTSGQRSEQFF. CDR3 nucleotide sequence: TGTGCCAGCAGGACTAGCGGCCAGCGGAGTGAGCAGTTCTTC. Filled out from reference TRBV11-1 and TRBJ2-1, the complete variable domain reads EAEVAQSPRYKITEKSQAVAFWCDPISGHATLYWYRQILGQGPELLVQFQDESVVDDSQLPKDRFSAERLKGVDSTLKIQPAELGDSAMYLCASRTSGQRSEQFFGPGTRLTVL.

The genes are TRBV10-3 and TRBJ1-1; 7 nucleotides match TRBD1. The germline V gene has CDR1 ENHRY and CDR2 SYGVKD. This CDR3 comprises 14 residues. The J segment lost 3 bases and the V segment lost 9 bases, leaving 10 bases of the junction unmatched. The CDR3: CAMRDTTGDTEAFF. The DNA of the CDR3 is TGTGCCATGAGGGACACTACAGGGGACACTGAAGCTTTCTTT.

The rearrangement joins TRBV30 to TRBJ2-5; 7 bases fit TRBD2. The CDR3 contains 15 residues. V lost 0 bases and J lost 5; bases outside the gene matches: 9. Germline CDR1 and CDR2: GTSNPN and SVGIG (reference sequence). CDR3 coding DNA: TGTGCCTGGAGTGTACGGGGAGGGGTTGGTGAGACCCAGTACTTC. Its translation is CAWSVRGGVGETQYF.

This chain joins TRBV21-1 and TRBJ1-1; the table assigns TRBD1, which was not confirmed against the DNA. TRBV21-1 is a documented pseudogene. The CDR3 contains 15 residues. The DNA of the CDR3 is TGTGCCAGCAATGACGAAGGACAGCTTAACACTGAAGCTTTCTTT. Protein: CASNDEGQLNTEAFF.

The chain employs TRBV2 and TRBJ2-3, with D possibly being TRBD1 (5 bases). The CDR3 consists of 13 residues. Trimming stripped 6 bases from V and 2 bases from J, with 9 bases between. Per germline, CDR1 SNHLY and CDR2 FYNNEI. CDR3 DNA: TGTGCCAGCAGGGGGCCTCCCACAGATACGCAGTATTTT. Residues: CASRGPPTDTQYF.

V and J are TRBV7-9 and TRBJ2-1; 7 bases fit TRBD2. This CDR3 is built from 18 residues. V lost 5 bases, J lost 3 bases, and 16 bases stayed unmatched. CDR1 and CDR2 from the germline V gene are SEHNR and FQNEAQ (reference sequence). DNA of the CDR3: TGTGCCAGCAGCCCCCGGCCAATTGCTAGCGGACGCTACAATGAGCAGTTCTTC. It encodes CASSPRPIASGRYNEQFF. Full variable domain (rest looked up from reference TRBV7-9 and TRBJ2-1): DTGVSQNPRHKITKRGQNVTFRCDPISEHNRLYWYRQTLGQGPEFLTYFQNEAQLEKSRLLSDRFSAERPKGSFSTLEIQRTEQGDSAMYLCASSPRPIASGRYNEQFFGPGTRLTVL.

The J gene is TRBJ1-4, the V gene TRBV28; D is unclear. With 7 bases removed from V and 3 bases from J, the gap between germline ends came to 15 bases. The CDR3 runs 15 residues. Germline V gene lookup returns CDR1 MDHEN and CDR2 SYDVKM. CDR3 amino acids: CASILAGSANEKLFF. CDR3 nucleotides: TGTGCCAGCATCCTGGCAGGTTCGGCTAATGAAAAACTGTTTTTT. Together with reference TRBV28 and TRBJ1-4, the CDR3 gives the full variable domain: DVKVTQSSRYLVKRTGEKVFLECVQDMDHENMFWYRQDPGLGLRLIYFSYDVKMKEKGDIPEGYSVSREKKERFSLILESASTNQTSMYLCASILAGSANEKLFFGSGTQLSVL.